This entry is about one TCR beta chain. Antigen unknown. The record originates from a study of cytotoxic CD8 clonotypes in ibrutinib-treated CLL. Overall study: Outcomes included approximately 25 partial and 2 complete responses; after median about 68 months, roughly 14 stayed remitted and roughly 12 progressed. Overall study results and limits: Sampling schedules were unmatched across sustained-remission and progressing patients. Public clonotypes, found uncommonly, either contracted or stayed stable on treatment.

The CDR3 consists of 15 residues. V gave up 5 bases and J gave up 3 bases, with 17 bases separating them. The germline CDR1 and CDR2 sequences are MNHNS and SASEGT. The intended depth for sequencing was 1 in 200,000 to 1 in 1 million T cells. The method was immunoSEQ multiplex PCR; TCRdb's version includes in-frame clones alone and lacks a portion of them. The table records approximately 70,000 clones, 90% of them present only once. This receptor was identified in a human donor with chronic lymphocytic leukemia. Sequencing used PBMCs, obtained after 12 months of ibrutinib treatment. The chain employs TRBV6-1 and TRBJ2-7; tentatively, D is TRBD2 (5 bases). This CDR3 reads CASSIRPGGLYEQYF. DNA for the CDR3: TGTGCCAGCAGTATTAGGCCAGGAGGACTCTACGAGCAGTACTTC.